The 28 T cell receptor beta chains reported below all come from one sample, sequenced in a study of cytomegalovirus exposure and HLA in healthy donors. PCR employed 60 Vbeta and 13 Jbeta primers. Method: immunoSEQ multiplex PCR; TCRdb's copy keeps in-frame clones and lacks some. The table lists about 98,000 clones, under 75% of them singletons. The sequencing sample was made of PBMCs. The receptors here all came from a female donor in good health and CMV-seronegative.

The chain employs TRBV6-1 and TRBJ1-5; maybe TRBD1 (6 bases). With 6 bases removed from V and 0 bases from J, the gap between germline ends came to 9 bases. This CDR3 region has 14 residues. Germline assignment: CDR1 MNHNS and CDR2 SASEGT. DNA for the CDR3: TGTGCCAGCAGAGGGACAATTAGCAATCAGCCCCAGCATTTT. As protein: CASRGTISNQPQHF.

This clone has just a few counts. The chain has TRBV4-2 and TRBJ2-5, with 11 positions matching TRBD2. The V gene end was trimmed by 2 bases and the J gene end by 5 bases; junction bases not matched to a gene: 10. In germline, CDR1 is LGHNA, CDR2 YNFKEQ. The CDR3 has 17 amino acids. The CDR3 DNA follows: TGTGCCAGCAGCCAACGAAGTAGCGGGAGGGCCGTCGAGACCCAGTACTTC. As protein: CASSQRSSGRAVETQYF.

The chain is built from TRBV5-6 and TRBJ2-6, with D unresolved. CDR3 length equals 14 residues. V dropped 10 bases and J dropped 0 bases, with 11 bases sitting between them. Germline V CDR1 and CDR2: SGHDT, YYEEEE. CDR3 nucleotides: TGTGCCGGCCACTACCGCTCTGGGGCCAACGTCCTGACTTTC. Protein product: CAGHYRSGANVLTF.

The J gene is TRBJ2-1, the V gene TRBV30, with a weak D call TRBD2 (5 bases). The V gene's germline CDR1 is GTSNPN and CDR2 SVGIG (reference sequence). The CDR3 covers 13 residues. Trimming left V 2 bases short and J 7 bases short, with 12 bases between. This CDR3 is CAWSRLTGNEQFF. CDR3 coding DNA: TGTGCCTGGAGTAGGCTAACGGGGAATGAGCAGTTCTTC.

This chain links TRBV30 with TRBJ1-6, with D possibly matching TRBD1 (5 bases). This CDR3 spans 11 amino acids. V was cut by 8 bases and J by 7 bases, with 9 bases left in between. The germline gives CDR1 GTSNPN, CDR2 SVGIG (reference sequence). The CDR3 DNA is TGTGCCAAACCAGGGAATTCACCCCTCCACTTT. Amino acids: CAKPGNSPLHF.

V is TRBV7-2 and J is TRBJ1-1; 8 bases map to TRBD1. V was clipped by 6 bases and J by 1 base; unmatched bases: 4. The CDR3 is 14 residues long. Germline loops: CDR1 SGHTA, CDR2 FQGNSA. The CDR3 reads CASRVDRANTEAFF. The DNA of the CDR3 is TGTGCCAGCAGGGTGGACAGGGCGAACACTGAAGCTTTCTTT.

This clone was found a few times. The chain employs TRBV27 and TRBJ2-7; tentatively, D is TRBD1 (5 bases). This CDR3 has 15 residues. V was trimmed by 3 bases and J by 0 bases, leaving 12 bases between them. Germline loops: CDR1 MNHEY, CDR2 SMNVEV (reference sequence). This CDR3 is CASSLLQGPSYEQYF. In DNA, the CDR3 is TGTGCCAGCAGTTTGCTGCAGGGTCCCTCCTACGAGCAGTACTTC.

J is TRBJ2-5 and V is TRBV25-1; 8 bases line up with TRBD2. Trimming at V came to 8 bases and at J to 2 bases, leaving 7 bases not matched to a gene. This CDR3 has 14 amino acids. Germline-derived CDR1 and CDR2 are MGHDK and SYGVNS. CDR3 region: CASGRAGVQETQYF. The CDR3 coding sequence is TGTGCCAGCGGCAGAGCGGGGGTGCAAGAGACCCAGTACTTC. The variable domain in full, with the rest retrieved from reference TRBV25-1 and TRBJ2-5, is EADIYQTPRYLVIGTGKKITLECSQTMGHDKMYWYQQDPGMELHLIHYSYGVNSTEKGDLSSESTVSRIRTEHFPLTLESARPSHTSQYLCASGRAGVQETQYFGPGTRLLVL.

This clone is a singleton in its sample. V is TRBV6-5 and J is TRBJ1-1, with 7 nucleotides matching TRBD1. CDR3 length: 14 residues. Germline-derived CDR1 and CDR2 are MNHEY and SVGAGI. V dropped 2 bases and J dropped 3; count of bases not matched to a gene: 3. CDR3 sequence (DNA): TGTGCCAGCAGTTACGAGGGGGCGCACACTGAAGCTTTCTTT. Amino acid sequence: CASSYEGAHTEAFF.

This rearrangement joins TRBV7-8 to TRBJ2-3; TRBD2 agrees at 10 bases. Germline V gives CDR1 SGHVS, CDR2 FQNEAQ. The V segment lost 4 bases and the J segment 4 bases; nucleotides outside the gene matches: 2. The CDR3 contains 14 residues. Here the CDR3 DNA reads TGTGCCAGCAGCTGGCTAGCGGGGGCAGATACGCAGTATTTT. Protein: CASSWLAGADTQYF.

This rearrangement joins TRBV6-1 to TRBJ1-2; D gene uncertain. Germline V gives CDR1 MNHNS, CDR2 SASEGT. Deletions cut 3 bases from V and 0 bases from J, with 5 bases between. There are 13 residues in the CDR3. Here the CDR3 reads CASSDRANYGYTF. CDR3 nucleotide sequence: TGTGCCAGCAGTGACCGAGCTAACTATGGCTACACCTTC.

This clone was seen only a few times. The gene calls are TRBV6-4 and TRBJ2-2; TRBD2 matches 7 bases. J was trimmed by 0 bases and V by 0 bases; bases with no gene match: 1. Germline V lookup: CDR1 MRHNA, CDR2 SNTAGT. The CDR3 length is 16 residues. CDR3 region: CASSDSGTTNTGELFF. CDR3 bases: TGTGCCAGCAGTGACTCGGGGACTACGAACACCGGGGAGCTGTTTTTT.

The chain combines TRBV11-2 with TRBJ1-1; TRBD1 might be the D (6 bases). The germline CDR1 and CDR2 sequences are SGHAT and FQNNGV. The CDR3 runs to 17 residues. The germline V and J ends were trimmed by 6 bases and 3 bases, with 23 bases remaining between them. CDR3 nucleotides: TGTGCCAGCAGAGCAGGGGCAGCCTTTGAGAGGGACACTGAAGCTTTCTTT. Its protein product is CASRAGAAFERDTEAFF.

The chain couples TRBV5-1 to TRBJ2-7, with TRBD2 matching over 13 bases. Trimming cost V 4 bases and J 2 bases; bases outside gene matches: 6. The germline CDR1 and CDR2 sequences are SGHRS and YFSETQ. This CDR3 is built from 16 residues. The CDR3 spells CASSRGTSGTAYEQYF. CDR3 sequence (DNA): TGCGCCAGCAGCCGAGGGACTAGCGGGACAGCCTACGAGCAGTACTTC.

The chain links TRBV12-5 to TRBJ2-3; D unclear. In germline, CDR1 is LGHNT, CDR2 FRNRAP. The CDR3 covers 14 residues. The V end was cut by 6 bases, the J end by 3 bases, with 13 bases between. CDR3 DNA: TGTGCTAGTGGGCAGAGTGAGACAACAGATACGCAGTATTTT. Translated: CASGQSETTDTQYF.

The V and J genes are TRBV5-4 and TRBJ1-1; possible D gene TRBD1, 6 bases. The ends were cut back, 4 bases at V and 7 bases at J, with 8 bases in the middle. CDR1 is SGHNT, CDR2 YYREEE, per germline (reference sequence). This CDR3 comprises 11 residues. Written as DNA, the CDR3 is TGTGCCAGCAGCCTACAGGGTGAAGCTTTCTTT. Amino acids: CASSLQGEAFF.

The chain couples TRBV12-5 to TRBJ1-2, with 7 bases aligning to TRBD1. Germline-derived CDR1 and CDR2 are LGHNT and FRNRAP. The CDR3 extends over 16 amino acids. The V segment lost 3 bases and the J segment 1 base; nucleotides outside the gene matches: 8. This CDR3 is CASGFATGTVNYGYTF. Here the CDR3 DNA reads TGTGCTAGTGGTTTTGCGACAGGGACCGTTAACTATGGCTACACCTTC.

The V and J genes are TRBV29-1 and TRBJ1-2; TRBD1 is a possible D gene (5 bases). The germline V gene encodes CDR1 SQVTM and CDR2 ANQGSEA. CDR3 length: 11 residues. Trimming cost V 6 bases and J 8 bases, with 13 bases left between them. CDR3 amino acids: CSVAAGLGYTF. The CDR3 region has the DNA TGCAGCGTGGCTGCAGGGCTCGGCTACACCTTC.

The CDR3: CAWSVAGEPNYEQYF. DNA for the CDR3: TGTGCCTGGAGTGTAGCGGGAGAGCCCAACTACGAGCAGTACTTC. This rearrangement joins TRBV30 to TRBJ2-7; 8 bases map to TRBD2. The germline gives CDR1 GTSNPN, CDR2 SVGIG (reference sequence). Unmatched junction bases numbered 7, after V lost 0 bases and J lost 3 bases. This CDR3 comprises 15 residues.

This clone was counted between two and nine times. The chain has TRBV7-9 and TRBJ1-2; D gene unclear. Trimming shortened V by 3 bases and J by 2 bases, and 13 bases separated the two germline ends. Germline-derived CDR1 and CDR2 are SEHNR and FQNEAQ (reference sequence). This CDR3 comprises 15 residues. DNA for the CDR3: TGTGCCAGCAGCTTCGACACGGGGTTAAACTATGGCTACACCTTC. Protein product: CASSFDTGLNYGYTF.

The V and J genes are TRBV7-9 and TRBJ2-3; 11 bases match TRBD1. The CDR3 totals 18 residues. Looked up from germline, CDR1 is SEHNR and CDR2 is FQNEAQ (reference sequence). V was pared by 3 bases and J by 3 bases, with 11 bases of the junction left unmatched. CDR3 sequence (DNA): TGTGCCAGCAGCTTCGTATACGGGACAGGGGGAGGGACAGATACGCAGTATTTT. It specifies CASSFVYGTGGGTDTQYF.

The rearrangement links TRBV13 to TRBJ2-5; a weak D match, TRBD2 (5 bases). V lost 6 bases to trimming and J lost 1 base, with 18 bases between them. The CDR3 runs 16 residues. Germline V gives CDR1 PRHDT, CDR2 FYEKMQ (reference sequence). CDR3 nucleotide sequence: TGTGCCAGCAGTCGAGCCCCGGCGGGCCCCCAAGAGACCCAGTACTTC. Protein: CASSRAPAGPQETQYF.

This chain uses TRBV30 with TRBJ1-1; D remains ambiguous. This CDR3 is built from 14 residues. The V end lost 3 bases, the J end lost 8 bases, and 19 bases lay between the germline ends. Germline values: CDR1 GTSNPN, CDR2 SVGIG (reference sequence). This chain's CDR3 is CAWRRTSTMGEAFF. In DNA, the CDR3 is TGTGCCTGGAGAAGGACTTCGACGATGGGGGAAGCTTTCTTT.

V and J are TRBV30 and TRBJ1-2; D possibly corresponds to TRBD1 (5 bases). The CDR3 has 15 amino acids. Germline V gene data show CDR1 as GTSNPN and CDR2 as SVGIG (reference sequence). V was trimmed by 0 bases and J by 2 bases, leaving 13 bases between them. CDR3 residues: CAWSVPGGINYGYTF. The CDR3 nucleotides are TGTGCCTGGAGTGTACCTGGGGGGATCAACTATGGCTACACCTTC.

The rearrangement uses TRBV27 and TRBJ2-1; TRBD1 agrees at 9 bases. This CDR3 contains 13 residues. The germline gives CDR1 MNHEY, CDR2 SMNVEV (reference sequence). V trimming: 2 bases; J trimming: 10 bases; junction bases outside the gene matches: 3. The CDR3 sequence: CASSLRDREEQFF. The DNA of the CDR3 is TGTGCCAGCAGTTTAAGGGACAGGGAAGAGCAGTTCTTC.

This sequence joins TRBV6-1 and TRBJ2-7; 10 nucleotides match TRBD2. There are 16 residues in the CDR3. CDR1 MNHNS and CDR2 SASEGT come from the germline V gene. The ends lost 3 bases at V and 2 bases at J; junction bases unmatched: 7. CDR3 in amino acids: CASSEGSGRFPYEQYF. The CDR3 DNA reads TGTGCCAGCAGTGAGGGTAGCGGGAGGTTCCCCTACGAGCAGTACTTC.

This rearrangement joins TRBV19 to TRBJ1-2; D perhaps matches TRBD1 (5 bases). Trimming removed 3 bases from V and 4 bases from J, with 12 bases in between. The CDR3 is 14 amino acids. The germline V gene encodes CDR1 LNHDA and CDR2 SQIVND (reference sequence). The CDR3 here is CASSIKRQTYGYTF. The CDR3 DNA reads TGTGCCAGTAGTATTAAACGACAGACCTATGGCTACACCTTC.

The genes are TRBV7-3 and TRBJ2-5; 7 positions agree with TRBD1. Per germline, CDR1 SGHTA and CDR2 FQGTGA. V was clipped by 5 bases and J by 5 bases; unmatched bases: 8. The CDR3 consists of 14 residues. CDR3 coding DNA: TGTGCCAGCAGCCCCAGACAGGGCGGGGAGACCCAGTACTTC. Amino acid sequence: CASSPRQGGETQYF. Filled out from reference TRBV7-3 and TRBJ2-5, the complete variable domain reads GAGVSQTPSNKVTEKGKYVELRCDPISGHTALYWYRQSLGQGPEFLIYFQGTGAADDSGLPNDRFFAVRPEGSVSTLKIQRTERGDSAVYLCASSPRQGGETQYFGPGTRLLVL.